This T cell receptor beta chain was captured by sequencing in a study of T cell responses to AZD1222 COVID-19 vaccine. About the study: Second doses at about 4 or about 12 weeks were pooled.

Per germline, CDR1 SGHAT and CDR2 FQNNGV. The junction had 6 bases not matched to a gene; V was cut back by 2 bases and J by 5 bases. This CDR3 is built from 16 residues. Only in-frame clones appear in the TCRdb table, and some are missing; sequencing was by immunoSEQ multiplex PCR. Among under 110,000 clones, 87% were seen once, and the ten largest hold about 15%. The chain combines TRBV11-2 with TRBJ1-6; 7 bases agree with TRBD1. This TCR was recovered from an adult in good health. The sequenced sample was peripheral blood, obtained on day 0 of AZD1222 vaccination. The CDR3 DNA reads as TGTGCCAGCAGCTTAAACCCGGGACAGAATAATTCACCCCTCCACTTT. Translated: CASSLNPGQNNSPLHF. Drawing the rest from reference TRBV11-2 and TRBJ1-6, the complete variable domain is EAGVAQSPRYKIIEKRQSVAFWCNPISGHATLYWYQQILGQGPKLLIQFQNNGVVDDSQLPKDRFSAERLKGVDSTLKIQPAKLEDSAVYLCASSLNPGQNNSPLHFGNGTRLTVT.